The entry that follows covers one T cell receptor (beta chain) sequence. It lacks a known antigen. The source of the sample is a study of monozygotic twins with inflammatory bowel disease (dated by TCRdb to between 2018 and 2020). Some background on the complete study: In total, around 30 monozygotic twin pairs made up the full study: 19 Danish pairs, all IBD-discordant, plus nine German pairs, of which four were IBD-concordant and five were IBD-discordant. Each individual had, on average, about 151 000 unique TCRalpha sequences and 181 000 unique TCRbeta sequences available for analysis. The search for disease-associated traits relied mainly on comparing IBD patients with their genetically identical healthy co-twins within discordant pairs.

Library construction relied on 5' RACE. The input for every TCR library was around 3.5 ug of total RNA. cDNA was synthesized with SMARTScribe reverse transcriptase in eight separate reactions per sample. During cDNA synthesis, unique molecular identifiers containing a 6-nucleotide sample barcode were introduced by template switching. TCRalpha and TCRbeta cDNA was amplified by two nested PCRs of roughly 16 and 10 cycles, with bead purification after each PCR. Before amplification, cDNA was treated with uracil DNA-glycosylase and purified using the QIAquick PCR purification kit. The second PCR added Illumina TruSeq-compatible adapters along with sample-specific barcodes. Library quality and concentration were assessed using TapeStation and Qubit, and 4.5 to 5.5 ng of each library was pooled. Sequencing of the pooled libraries was done on an Illumina HiSeq2500 single-index Rapid Run using custom sequencing primers and 2 x 100 bp reads. From the authors' description of their analysis: MiGEC version 1.2.6 was used for UMI-based consensus assembly, which corrected PCR and sequencing errors. MiXCR version 2.1.1 handled V(D)J alignment, clonotype assembly and CDR3 extraction. Normalisation of gene usage, clonotype sharing and MAIT/NKT TCR abundance was achieved by analysing the top 1000, 10 000 and 20 000 clonotypes per sample. Diversity was computed as the inverse Simpson index with the vegan R package after downsampling to 27 000 UMIs. Paired Mann-Whitney U tests were applied to discordant twin pairs, and Benjamini-Hochberg correction was used for multiple testing. After the reads were reprocessed by TCRdb, one entry was made per CDR3 protein sequence, with no DNA. TCRdb assigned the V and J calls; the authors' analysis was not used. The table of this sample itemizes about 420,000 distinct CDR3 sequences. The ten largest clones represent under 3% of the sample.

CDR3 length: 14 amino acids, cysteine to phenylalanine. Only the protein sequence is given. CDR1 is given as MDHEN and CDR2 as SYDVKM, both from the germline V gene. The paper's findings and limits, for the study overall: No difference in repertoire similarity was observed between concordant and discordant twins, possibly owing to limited statistical power. Fewer clonotypes were shared with other individuals by IBD patients than by healthy twins, most markedly in patients showing signs of disease activity. Measured by the inverse Simpson index, TCRbeta repertoire diversity was lower in IBD patients than in their healthy co-twins. The analysis was unable to tell apart different T cell subtypes. Because patients received different immunosuppressive treatments, the repertoires may have picked up extra background noise and variability between individuals. The results gave no support for a single strong signal or clonotype linked to IBD.

From each donor, an approximately 2.4 ml peripheral blood sample was collected into PAXgene tubes and kept at -80 degrees C. Total RNA was isolated from whole blood with the PAXgene blood miRNA kit on an automated QIAcube, without T cell sorting. Peripheral blood from monozygotic twin pairs who were concordant or discordant for inflammatory bowel disease underwent deep TCRalpha and TCRbeta repertoire profiling using unique molecular barcoding. Smoking habits were recorded for all twin pairs, and each individual was classified as a current, former or never smoker. In this chain, TRBV28 is recombined with TRBJ2-2; checking the TCRdb D call of TRBD1 is not possible without DNA. Input material: blood. The sequence was collected from a human donor with ulcerative colitis or Crohn's disease, or a healthy co-twin of an affected twin (not recorded which). The CDR3 region reads CASLGRELTGELFF.